The clone carrying this T cell receptor (beta chain) came up a few times. Its antigen is unidentified. These data are taken from a study of T cells after yellow fever vaccination. Findings and limits, study-wide: Clones that expanded after primary vaccination mostly reappeared after the booster (roughly 96% CD4, approximately 87% CD8). Contamination of FACS-sorted repertoires by abundant clonotypes from the bulk population could occur.

CDR1 and CDR2 from the germline V gene are SEHNR and FQNEAQ (reference sequence). The CDR3 runs to 13 residues. Trimming shortened V by 0 bases and J by 4 bases, and 6 bases separated the two germline ends. It was through 5'RACE template switching that TCR cDNA was made, with a universal primer site and UMIs added. Using its own MiXCR run on the 5' RACE reads, TCRdb lists one record per CDR3 protein. This repertoire shows around 100,000 distinct CDR3 sequences, around 8% found once; its top ten account for about 25%. The origin of this receptor is a man aged 25 to 40 who received the YFV17D yellow fever vaccine. This material consisted of CD8+ T cells sorted from PBMCs, taken 45 days after the yellow fever booster vaccination. This chain connects TRBV7-9 to TRBJ1-2; D ambiguous. CDR3: CASSLAQSYGYTF. CDR3 bases: TGTGCCAGCAGCTTAGCTCAGAGCTATGGCTACACCTTC.